This T cell receptor beta chain comes out of a study of shared T cell receptors in the human thymus. This clone was seen a single time. This CDR3 contains 16 residues. The V gene's germline CDR1 is SGDLS and CDR2 YYNGEE. With 4 bases clipped from V and 2 bases from J, the junction kept 10 bases outside the gene matches. The table came from immunoSEQ multiplex PCR; TCRdb's copy has only in-frame clones and leaves some out. The top ten hold roughly 0.0086% of the sample, which has hundreds of thousands of clones, about 89% seen once. A further study also used this sample, focusing on human thymus T cells. From that paper: The study used thymus tissue resected during corrective heart surgery. Across thymic and blood repertoires, the usage of V and J genes appeared to be biased. Thymic TCR repertoires of unrelated people reportedly overlapped highly.

The chain recombines TRBV9 with TRBJ2-5, with 8 bases lining up with TRBD2. The specimen was thymocytes. The sequence was collected from a boy younger than two with a congenital heart defect. The DNA for the CDR3 is TGTGCCAGCAGCCCCCGGGATAGCGGGGATCAAGAGACCCAGTACTTC. It translates to CASSPRDSGDQETQYF.